This entry concerns a single T cell receptor (beta chain). This entry belongs to a study of cytomegalovirus exposure and HLA in healthy donors. PCR amplification relied on 60 Vbeta primers (plus 13 Jbeta primers). The table came from immunoSEQ multiplex PCR; TCRdb's copy has only in-frame clones and leaves some out. Among 150,000 to 200,000 clones listed, around 82% were seen once. The CDR3 is 12 residues long. V was clipped by 10 bases and J by 4 bases; unmatched bases: 5. Germline assignment: CDR1 MNHEY and CDR2 SVGAGI. J is TRBJ2-7 and V is TRBV6-5; 9 bases are shared with TRBD2. The sequence was obtained from a man younger than 40 in good health and CMV-seronegative. Sequenced input: PBMCs. CDR3 sequence reads: CAISSGNYEQYF. In DNA form, the CDR3 reads TGTGCCATTTCTAGCGGGAATTACGAGCAGTACTTC.